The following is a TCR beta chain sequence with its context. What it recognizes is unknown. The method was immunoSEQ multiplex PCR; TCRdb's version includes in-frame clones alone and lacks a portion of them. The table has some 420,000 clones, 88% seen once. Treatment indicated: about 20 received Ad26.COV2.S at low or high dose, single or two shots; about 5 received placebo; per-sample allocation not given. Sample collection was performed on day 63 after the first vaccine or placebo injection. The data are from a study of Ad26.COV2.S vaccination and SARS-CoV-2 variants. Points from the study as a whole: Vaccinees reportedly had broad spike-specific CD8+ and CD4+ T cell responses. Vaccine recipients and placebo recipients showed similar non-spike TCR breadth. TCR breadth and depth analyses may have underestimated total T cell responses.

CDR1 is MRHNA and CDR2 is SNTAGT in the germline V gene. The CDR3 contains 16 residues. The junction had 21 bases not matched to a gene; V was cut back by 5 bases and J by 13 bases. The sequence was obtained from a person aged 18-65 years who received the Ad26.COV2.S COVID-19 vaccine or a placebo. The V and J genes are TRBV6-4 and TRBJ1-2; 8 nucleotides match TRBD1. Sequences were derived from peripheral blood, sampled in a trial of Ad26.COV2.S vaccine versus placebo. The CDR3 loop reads CASSLTELGQGVYSTF. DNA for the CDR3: TGTGCCAGCAGTCTCACCGAACTCGGACAGGGAGTATACTCCACCTTC.